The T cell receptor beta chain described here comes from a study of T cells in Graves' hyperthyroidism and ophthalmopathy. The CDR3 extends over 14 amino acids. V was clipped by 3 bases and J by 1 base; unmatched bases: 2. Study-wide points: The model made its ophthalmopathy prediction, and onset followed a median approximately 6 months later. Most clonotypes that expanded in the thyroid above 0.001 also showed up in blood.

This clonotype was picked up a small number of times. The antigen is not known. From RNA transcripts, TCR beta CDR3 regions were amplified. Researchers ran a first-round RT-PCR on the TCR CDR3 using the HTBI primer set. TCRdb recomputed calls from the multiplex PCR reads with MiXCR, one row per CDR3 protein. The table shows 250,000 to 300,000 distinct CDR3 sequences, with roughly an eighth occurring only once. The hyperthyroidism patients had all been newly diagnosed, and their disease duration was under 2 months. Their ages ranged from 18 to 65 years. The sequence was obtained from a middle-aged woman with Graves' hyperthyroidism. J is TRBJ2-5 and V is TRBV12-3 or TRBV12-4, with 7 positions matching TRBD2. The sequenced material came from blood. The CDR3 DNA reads TGTGCCAGCAGTTTTCTAGCGGCCCAAGAGACCCAGTACTTC. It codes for CASSFLAAQETQYF.